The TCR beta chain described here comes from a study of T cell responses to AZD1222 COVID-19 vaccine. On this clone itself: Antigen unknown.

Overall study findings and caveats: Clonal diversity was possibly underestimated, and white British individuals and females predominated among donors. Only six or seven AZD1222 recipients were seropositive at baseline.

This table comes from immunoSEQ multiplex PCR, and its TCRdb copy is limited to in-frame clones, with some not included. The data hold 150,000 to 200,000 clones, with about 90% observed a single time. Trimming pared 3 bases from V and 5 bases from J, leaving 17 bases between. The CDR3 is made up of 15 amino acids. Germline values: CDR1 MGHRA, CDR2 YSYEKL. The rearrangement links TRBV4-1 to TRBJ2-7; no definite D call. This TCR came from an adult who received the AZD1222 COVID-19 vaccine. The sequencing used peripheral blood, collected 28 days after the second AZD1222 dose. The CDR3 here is CASSHRPRNVHEQYF. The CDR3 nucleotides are TGCGCCAGCAGCCACCGACCCCGGAACGTCCACGAGCAGTACTTC.